Shown below are 9 T cell receptor beta chains from a single sample sequenced in a study of blood T cells in healthy people across ages. Alongside a J-beta primer mix, a sample-barcoded 5' primer served in a second PCR lasting 7 to 11 cycles. TCRdb re-called the 5' RACE reads through MiXCR, storing one row per CDR3 protein. The sample lists fewer than 2 million distinct CDR3 sequences; about two fifths were seen once. Sample: blood. These receptors all stem from a human donor in good health.

This chain connects TRBV7-2 to TRBJ1-6; 9 bases map to TRBD1. Germline assignment: CDR1 SGHTA and CDR2 FQGNSA. The CDR3 contains 18 residues. Trimming at V came to 5 bases and at J to 8 bases, leaving 16 bases not matched to a gene. CDR3 nucleotides: TGTGCCAGCAGCCTAAACGCTAACACAGGGGGCCTGTATTCACCCCTCCACTTT. It is translated as CASSLNANTGGLYSPLHF.

This clonotype appeared a few times. The genes are TRBV7-2 and TRBJ1-1, with TRBD1 matching 7 bases. Per the germline V gene, CDR1 is SGHTA and CDR2 is FQGNSA. The CDR3 totals 14 residues. V shed 5 bases and J 2 bases; nucleotides not matched to a gene: 5. As DNA, the CDR3 is TGTGCCAGCAGCCACGGGACAGTTAACACTGAAGCTTTCTTT. It yields the protein CASSHGTVNTEAFF.

The rearrangement uses TRBV7-2 and TRBJ1-2; a possible D gene is TRBD1 (5 bases). V was shortened by 3 bases and J by 4 bases, with 15 bases between the two germline ends. Germline assignment: CDR1 SGHTA and CDR2 FQGNSA. The CDR3 totals 15 residues. The CDR3 sequence: CASSFAIGTPYGYTF. CDR3 in DNA: TGTGCCAGCAGCTTCGCAATCGGGACGCCCTATGGCTACACCTTC.

The chain employs TRBV6-6 and TRBJ1-4; 7 bases fit TRBD1. Looked up from germline, CDR1 is MNHNY and CDR2 is SVGAGI (reference sequence). V trimming: 8 bases; J trimming: 0 bases; junction bases outside the gene matches: 3. This CDR3 has 14 residues. The CDR3 region has the DNA TGTGCCAGCGGGGACAGTGCAACTAATGAAAAACTGTTTTTT. Amino acids: CASGDSATNEKLFF.

V usage is TRBV18 and J usage is TRBJ1-5; D ambiguous. This CDR3 comprises 14 residues. Looked up from germline, CDR1 is KGHSH and CDR2 is LQKENI. V dropped 0 bases and J dropped 5 bases, with 8 bases sitting between them. The CDR3 DNA reads as TGTGCCAGCTCACCACCCGGAGGACATCAGCCCCAGCATTTT. Its protein is CASSPPGGHQPQHF.

This clonotype was observed a handful of times. The chain's CDR3 is CASSHVGQVSVLAEAFF. CDR3 coding DNA: TGTGCCAGCAGCCATGTGGGGCAGGTCTCAGTTTTGGCTGAAGCTTTCTTT. V and J are TRBV7-9 and TRBJ1-1; possible D gene TRBD1, 5 bases. V was shortened by 5 bases and J by 6 bases, with 25 bases between the two germline ends. Germline V lookup: CDR1 SEHNR, CDR2 FQNEAQ (reference sequence). This CDR3 contains 17 residues.

Of note for this clonotype: A read error may account for a junction end that differs from germline. The chain has TRBV7-2 and TRBJ1-2; D may be TRBD1 (6 bases). Germline values: CDR1 SGHTA, CDR2 FQGNSA. CDR3 length: 15 residues. CDR3: CASSPPGGALYGYTF. CDR3 bases: TGTGCTAGCAGCCCCCCTGGGGGGGCCCTCTATGGCTACACCTTC.

The table lists this clonotype with a few counts. The chain links TRBV12-3 or TRBV12-4 to TRBJ2-1; no clear D gene. V lost 4 bases, J lost 5 bases, and 6 bases lay in between. The CDR3 runs to 12 residues. The chain's CDR3 is CASSYWNNEQFF. Written as DNA, the CDR3 is TGTGCCAGCAGTTATTGGAACAATGAGCAGTTCTTC.

The chain carries TRBV7-3 and TRBJ1-1, with 9 bases that match TRBD1. Germline loops: CDR1 SGHTA, CDR2 FQGTGA. The CDR3 contains 18 residues. The V and J ends lost 4 bases and 1 base, in that order; junction bases with no gene match: 13. The CDR3 coding sequence is TGTGCCAGCAGCTGGGACAGGGAACTCCCCCATGGGAACACTGAAGCTTTCTTT. This gives the protein CASSWDRELPHGNTEAFF.